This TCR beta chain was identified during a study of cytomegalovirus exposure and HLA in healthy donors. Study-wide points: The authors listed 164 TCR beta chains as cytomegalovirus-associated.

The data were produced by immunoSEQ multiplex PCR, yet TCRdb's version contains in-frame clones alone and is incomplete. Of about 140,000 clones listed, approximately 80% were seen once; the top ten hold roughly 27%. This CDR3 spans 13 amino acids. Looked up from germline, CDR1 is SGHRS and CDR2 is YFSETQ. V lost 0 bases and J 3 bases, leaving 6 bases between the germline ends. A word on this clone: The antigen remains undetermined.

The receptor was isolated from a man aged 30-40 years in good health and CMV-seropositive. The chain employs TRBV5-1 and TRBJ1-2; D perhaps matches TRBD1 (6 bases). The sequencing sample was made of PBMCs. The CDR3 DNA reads TGCGCCAGCAGCTTGGAGGGGGACTATGGCTACACCTTC. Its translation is CASSLEGDYGYTF.